The 14 T cell receptor beta chains listed next were all sequenced from one sample in a study of response to subunit inactivated influenza vaccine. TCRdb reprocessed the RT-PCR reads with MiXCR, giving one entry per CDR3 protein. The sample has about 570,000 distinct CDR3 sequences, around 10% seen once; the top ten hold approximately 10%. This sample was shared with a second study, whose subject was T cells expressing NK-cell markers. That paper notes: TCR beta libraries carry UMIs added by 5'RACE template switching.

Sequenced material: PBMCs from blood, taken on the day of vaccination. The receptor set was obtained from a man aged 45-65 years who received an inactivated influenza vaccine.

In this sample, this clonotype turned up a few times. The chain employs TRBV29-1 and TRBJ2-7, with D perhaps being TRBD1 or TRBD2 (5 bases each). Trimming removed 4 bases from V and 5 bases from J, with 12 bases in between. The germline CDR1 and CDR2 sequences are SQVTM and ANQGSEA. The CDR3 runs to 12 residues. CDR3 in amino acids: CSVVRGRDEQYF. The CDR3, as DNA: TGCAGCGTTGTACGGGGACGGGACGAGCAGTACTTC.

Turning to this clonotype: The germline gene is not matched at one end of the junction; a read error may be the cause. The chain joins TRBV20-1 to TRBJ2-7; 8 bases match TRBD1. This CDR3 spans 13 amino acids. Germline CDR1 reads DFQATT; CDR2 reads SNEGSKA (reference sequence). Here the CDR3 DNA reads TGCAGGGCTACCGGGACAGGCTCCTACGAGCAGTACTTC. Translating it yields CRATGTGSYEQYF.

This clonotype was counted between two and nine times. This chain uses TRBV7-2 with TRBJ2-5, with 8 positions matching TRBD1. Unmatched junction bases numbered 9, after V lost 5 bases and J lost 4 bases. The CDR3 consists of 15 residues. Germline loops: CDR1 SGHTA, CDR2 FQGNSA. The CDR3 loop is CASSPRQGPRETQYF. CDR3 nucleotides: TGTGCCAGCAGCCCACGACAGGGGCCACGAGAGACCCAGTACTTC.

This chain's CDR3 is CASSNGDRGGQYF. DNA for the CDR3: TGCGCCAGCAGTAACGGGGACAGGGGTGGGCAGTACTTC. The J gene is TRBJ2-7, the V gene TRBV10-2; 10 positions agree with TRBD1. Germline CDR1 reads WSHSY; CDR2 reads SAAADI. Unmatched junction bases numbered 7, after V lost 5 bases and J lost 9 bases. The CDR3 has 13 amino acids.

This chain links TRBV7-8 with TRBJ2-1; D perhaps matches TRBD2 (5 bases). The germline V gene has CDR1 SGHVS and CDR2 FQNEAQ. The CDR3 loop spans 16 amino acids. Trimming removed 0 bases from V and 9 bases from J, with 18 bases in between. The CDR3 sequence is CASSLARTLQLGEQFF. The CDR3 DNA follows: TGTGCCAGCAGCTTAGCACGGACTTTACAGTTGGGTGAGCAGTTCTTC.

This clonotype occurred many times. The rearrangement uses TRBV12-3 or TRBV12-4 and TRBJ2-7, with D maybe TRBD1 (5 bases). This CDR3 region has 12 residues. Trimming took 5 bases from V and 8 from J, leaving 13 bases between them. For the CDR3, the DNA is TGTGCCAGCAGTGCGACAGCTTTAAAGCAGTACTTC. Its protein is CASSATALKQYF.

This clonotype was counted only a few times. This chain connects TRBV3-1 to TRBJ2-4, with D perhaps matching TRBD2 (6 bases). V was cut by 4 bases and J by 1 base, with 8 bases left in between. The CDR3 spans 14 residues. The V gene's germline CDR1 is LGHDT and CDR2 YNNKEL (reference sequence). The DNA of the CDR3 is TGTGCCAGCAGCCGGGAGGCGGCCAAAAACATTCAGTACTTC. Its translation is CASSREAAKNIQYF.

This rearrangement joins TRBV6-2 or TRBV6-3 to TRBJ2-1; D gene ambiguous. The CDR3 spans 15 residues. The germline V gene has CDR1 MNHEY and CDR2 SVGEGT. V dropped 5 bases and J dropped 1 base, with 12 bases sitting between them. CDR3 protein: CASSRPLGSYNEQFF. Here the CDR3 DNA reads TGTGCCAGCAGTCGCCCGCTGGGGTCCTACAATGAGCAGTTCTTC.

This clonotype occurred a few times. V usage is TRBV12-3 or TRBV12-4 and J usage is TRBJ1-6; 9 bases map to TRBD1. V was pared by 5 bases and J by 9 bases, with 11 bases of the junction left unmatched. The CDR3 length is 16 residues. CDR3 nucleotides: TGTGCCAGCAGTCCCACCTTCGGGACAGGGCGTTCACCCCTCCACTTT. Amino acids: CASSPTFGTGRSPLHF.

This chain connects TRBV25-1 to TRBJ2-7; TRBD2 aligns across 8 bases. The CDR3 runs to 13 residues. The germline V gene has CDR1 MGHDK and CDR2 SYGVNS. The trim removed 6 bases at V and 6 bases at J, leaving 7 bases unmatched. The CDR3: CASRLADTTEQYF. The CDR3 region has the DNA TGTGCCAGCAGACTAGCGGACACGACCGAGCAGTACTTC.

The V gene is TRBV7-9, the J gene TRBJ1-6; D perhaps matches TRBD1 (5 bases). Germline V gene data show CDR1 as SEHNR and CDR2 as FQNEAQ (reference sequence). This CDR3 has 14 amino acids. The ends were cut back, 1 base at V and 7 bases at J, with 8 bases in the middle. The CDR3 nucleotides are TGTGCCAGCAGCTTAGGAGGGGACAATTCACCCCTCCACTTT. As protein: CASSLGGDNSPLHF.

This clonotype appeared many times. The rearrangement links TRBV5-1 to TRBJ1-2, with D possibly being TRBD1 (5 bases). Germline V lookup: CDR1 SGHRS, CDR2 YFSETQ. The CDR3 is made up of 12 amino acids. V shed 2 bases and J shed 6 bases, with 8 bases lying between them. Here the CDR3 reads CASSFSGNGYTF. The CDR3 DNA reads as TGCGCCAGCAGCTTTTCAGGGAATGGCTACACCTTC.

The rearrangement joins TRBV18 to TRBJ1-4, with TRBD1 matching over 7 bases. The V gene's germline CDR1 is KGHSH and CDR2 LQKENI. J gave up 4 bases and V 3 bases, and 2 bases lay outside the gene matches. This CDR3 spans 14 amino acids. The CDR3 sequence is CASSPRDSNEKLFF. The CDR3 DNA sequence: TGTGCCAGCTCACCCCGGGACAGTAATGAAAAACTGTTTTTT.

This clonotype was counted only a few times. This chain joins TRBV6-1 and TRBJ2-1, with D hard to call. Germline V CDR1 and CDR2: MNHNS, SASEGT. The CDR3 is made up of 14 amino acids. The ends were cut back, 8 bases at V and 5 bases at J, with 16 bases in the middle. The CDR3 sequence: CASQGSWANNEQFF. The CDR3 nucleotides read TGTGCCAGCCAAGGTAGTTGGGCTAACAATGAGCAGTTCTTC.